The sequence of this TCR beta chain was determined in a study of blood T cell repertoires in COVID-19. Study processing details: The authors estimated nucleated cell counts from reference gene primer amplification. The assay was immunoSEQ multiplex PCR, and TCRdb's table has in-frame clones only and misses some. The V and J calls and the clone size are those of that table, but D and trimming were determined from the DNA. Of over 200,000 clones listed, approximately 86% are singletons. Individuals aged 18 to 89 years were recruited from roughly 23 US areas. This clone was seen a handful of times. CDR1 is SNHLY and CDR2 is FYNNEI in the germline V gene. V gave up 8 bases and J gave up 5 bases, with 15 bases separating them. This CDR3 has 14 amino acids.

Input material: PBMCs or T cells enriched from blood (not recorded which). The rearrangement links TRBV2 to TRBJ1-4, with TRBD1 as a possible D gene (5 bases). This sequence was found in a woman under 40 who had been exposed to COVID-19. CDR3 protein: CASLTKEGNEKLFF. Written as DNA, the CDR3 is TGTGCCAGCTTAACCAAGGAGGGGAATGAAAAACTGTTTTTT.